These T cell receptor beta chains were read from a single sample in a study of control samples from healthy donors and cancer patients. The repertoire was sequenced with immunoSEQ multiplex PCR; TCRdb's copy has only in-frame clones and lacks some. The sample has approximately 120,000 clones; around 87% are singletons. Sequencing used blood. These receptor sequences come from a man aged 35 to 55 in good health. Both conserved end residues are part of each CDR3. The order of the fields is J gene, D gene, V gene, CDR3 DNA, CDR3 protein. The D gene is left open where the match is weak.

TRBJ2-3 TRBD2 TRBV7-2 TGTGCCAGCAGCTCGCTGGACGGGACTAGCATGGTAGATACGCAGTATTTT CASSSLDGTSMVDTQYF
TRBJ2-7 NA TRBV6-6 TGTGCCTCCCGGGGAAGCTCCTACGAGCAGTACTTC CASRGSSYEQYF
TRBJ2-3 TRBD2 TRBV7-2 TGTGCCAGCAGTATTGGACTAGCGGGTTCCACGGTAGATACGCAGTATTTT CASSIGLAGSTVDTQYF
TRBJ1-1 NA TRBV5-1 TGCGCCAGCAAGAGGGTTGAGAACACTGAAGCTTTCTTT CASKRVENTEAFF
TRBJ2-7 NA TRBV7-2 TGTGTCAGCAGCTTAGACCAGTACGGCTACGAGCAGTACTTC CVSSLDQYGYEQYF
TRBJ2-2 TRBD2 TRBV6-2/TRBV6-3 TGTGCCAGCAGTTACTGGCTAGCGGGGGGGCCGACCGGGGAGCTGTTTTTT CASSYWLAGGPTGELFF
TRBJ1-2 TRBD1 TRBV19 TGTGCCAGTAGTGCTCCGAGACAGGGCGACTATGGCTACACCTTC CASSAPRQGDYGYTF
TRBJ1-2 NA TRBV14 TGTGCCAGCAGCCAACTAGGACGGGGCTACACCTTC CASSQLGRGYTF
TRBJ1-1 NA TRBV12-3/TRBV12-4 TGTGCCAGCTCATATGGGTACACTGAAGCTTTCTTT CASSYGYTEAFF
TRBJ2-4 TRBD1 TRBV7-6 TGTGCCAGCAGCTCAGGGACAGGGATAGCCAAAAACATTCAGTACTTC CASSSGTGIAKNIQYF
TRBJ1-2 NA TRBV6-6 TGTGCCAGCAGTCTCGACAGGTCTTGGGGCTACACCTTC CASSLDRSWGYTF
TRBJ2-1 NA TRBV6-4 TGTGCCAGCAGCGAATCCTACTATCCGGGGGCCCATAGAAGGAATGAGCAGTTCTTC CASSESYYPGAHRRNEQFF
TRBJ1-4 NA TRBV6-6 TGTGCCAGCAGTTACTCGCAGGGAGGAAAAGAAAAACTGTTTTTT CASSYSQGGKEKLFF
TRBJ1-3 NA TRBV18 TGTGCCAGCTCACCACAGAGCTCTGGAAACACCATATATTTT CASSPQSSGNTIYF
TRBJ2-5 NA TRBV5-1 TGCGCCAGCAGCTTGACAGGGAGGCAGTTAGAGACCCAGTACTTC CASSLTGRQLETQYF
TRBJ2-2 TRBD1 TRBV24-1 TGTGCCACCAGTGACCCGACAGGGGCGAACACCGGGGAGCTGTTTTTT CATSDPTGANTGELFF
TRBJ1-5 TRBD1 TRBV30 TGTGCCTGGAGTGGCCGTCGGACAGGGTTTGGTCAGCCCCAGCATTTT CAWSGRRTGFGQPQHF
TRBJ2-1 TRBD1 TRBV7-9 TGTGCCAGCAGCTCTGGACAGGGGTCCTACAATGAGCAGTTCTTC CASSSGQGSYNEQFF